Shown below are 28 T cell receptor beta chains from a single sample sequenced in a study of OX40 agonist ivuxolimab in advanced cancers. Clones were sequenced by immunoSEQ multiplex PCR, and TCRdb holds only the in-frame ones, with some missing. The sample records 72,000 or so clones, about nine tenths being singletons. The material was CD4+ or CD8+ T cells sorted from blood, obtained in a trial of the OX40 agonist ivuxolimab. All receptors come from an adult with an advanced solid tumor such as melanoma, head and neck, liver or kidney cancer.

V is TRBV2 and J is TRBJ1-2; D is perhaps TRBD1 (5 bases). Trimming shortened V by 0 bases and J by 3 bases, and 11 bases separated the two germline ends. The CDR3 spans 15 residues. Germline V gene sequence: CDR1 SNHLY, CDR2 FYNNEI. As DNA, the CDR3 is TGTGCCAGCAGTGAAGCGAAGGGGACCTACTATGGCTACACCTTC. It yields the protein CASSEAKGTYYGYTF.

This chain links TRBV13 with TRBJ2-7, with D perhaps TRBD1 (5 bases). From germline, CDR1 is PRHDT and CDR2 FYEKMQ (reference sequence). Trimming removed 2 bases at V and 3 bases at J, with 11 bases between. There are 14 residues in the CDR3. CDR3 DNA sequence: TGTGCCAGCAGCTTATTAGGGGCCGGCTACGAGCAGTACTTC. Amino acids: CASSLLGAGYEQYF.

This clone has a handful of counts. V usage is TRBV15 and J usage is TRBJ1-1, with D unresolved. There are 14 residues in the CDR3. CDR1 is LNHNV, CDR2 YYDKDF, per germline (reference sequence). V was cut by 5 bases and J by 7 bases, with 17 bases left in between. CDR3 loop: CATSSPRGPYEAFF. CDR3 nucleotides: TGTGCCACCAGCTCCCCTCGTGGACCGTATGAAGCTTTCTTT. The full variable domain, with the rest looked up from reference TRBV15 and TRBJ1-1, is DAMVIQNPRYQVTQFGKPVTLSCSQTLNHNVMYWYQQKSSQAPKLLFHYYDKDFNNEADTPDNFQSRRPNTSFCFLDIRSPGLGDTAMYLCATSSPRGPYEAFFGQGTRLTVV.

The chain links TRBV5-4 to TRBJ2-7; no firm D call. The germline V and J ends were trimmed by 0 bases and 1 base, with 5 bases remaining between them. The CDR3 length is 13 residues. Germline-derived CDR1 and CDR2 are SGHNT and YYREEE (reference sequence). CDR3 amino acids: CASSLETSYEQYF. The CDR3 DNA reads as TGTGCCAGCAGCTTGGAGACTTCCTACGAGCAGTACTTC.

V is TRBV7-2 and J is TRBJ1-4; D is unresolved. The CDR3 is made up of 13 amino acids. Trimming removed 6 bases at V and 5 bases at J, with 10 bases between. The V gene's germline CDR1 is SGHTA and CDR2 FQGNSA. The CDR3 DNA is TGTGCCAGCAGAGCCGGGTCAAATGAAAAACTGTTTTTT. Translating it yields CASRAGSNEKLFF.

The V gene is TRBV7-3, the J gene TRBJ2-1; TRBD2 agrees at 8 bases. The length of the CDR3 is 15 residues. In germline, CDR1 is SGHTA, CDR2 FQGTGA. The junction had 10 bases not matched to a gene; V was cut back by 5 bases and J by 7 bases. Here the CDR3 DNA reads TGTGCCAGCAGCGGGGAGGGACTAGTGAGAAATGAGCAGTTCTTC. This gives the protein CASSGEGLVRNEQFF.

The chain employs TRBV27 and TRBJ1-1; D remains ambiguous. Trimming shortened V by 2 bases and J by 0 bases, and 4 bases separated the two germline ends. The CDR3 loop spans 13 amino acids. Germline loops: CDR1 MNHEY, CDR2 SMNVEV (reference sequence). In DNA form, the CDR3 reads TGTGCCAGCAGTTTAGGGATGAACACTGAAGCTTTCTTT. Translating gives CASSLGMNTEAFF.

The chain combines TRBV20-1 with TRBJ2-7; D perhaps matches TRBD2 (6 bases). The CDR3 loop spans 11 amino acids. In germline, CDR1 is DFQATT, CDR2 SNEGSKA (reference sequence). Trimming left V 3 bases short and J 3 bases short, with 6 bases between. CDR3 sequence: CSASGSYEQYF. For the CDR3, the DNA is TGCAGTGCTAGCGGGAGCTACGAGCAGTACTTC.

This clone was observed a handful of times. The J gene is TRBJ1-4, the V gene TRBV19, with TRBD1 matching over 8 bases. Germline V gene lookup returns CDR1 LNHDA and CDR2 SQIVND (reference sequence). The CDR3 contains 15 residues. V shed 5 bases, J shed 3 bases, and the junction held 5 bases outside the gene matches. In nucleotides, the CDR3 is TGTGCCAGTAGTCCGAACAGGGGGTCTAATGAAAAACTGTTTTTT. As protein: CASSPNRGSNEKLFF. The whole variable domain, filled in from reference TRBV19 and TRBJ1-4, reads DGGITQSPKYLFRKEGQNVTLSCEQNLNHDAMYWYRQDPGQGLRLIYYSQIVNDFQKGDIAEGYSVSREKKESFPLTVTSAQKNPTAFYLCASSPNRGSNEKLFFGSGTQLSVL.

The chain has TRBV6-5 and TRBJ1-1; 9 nucleotides match TRBD1. The CDR3 is made up of 15 amino acids. Germline V gene sequence: CDR1 MNHEY, CDR2 SVGAGI. V shed 6 bases and J 4 bases; nucleotides not matched to a gene: 9. The CDR3 DNA reads as TGTGCCAGCAGCCCCGGGACAGGGATGCGCACTGAAGCTTTCTTT. This encodes CASSPGTGMRTEAFF.

This clone was seen a single time. V and J are TRBV19 and TRBJ2-3; the D gene is possibly TRBD2 (5 bases). Trimming stripped 5 bases from V and 2 bases from J, with 17 bases between. The germline V gene encodes CDR1 LNHDA and CDR2 SQIVND (reference sequence). The CDR3 spans 16 residues. CDR3 in DNA: TGTGCCAGTAGTGTCCTAGCAAGAGAATACACAGATACGCAGTATTTT. Its translation is CASSVLAREYTDTQYF.

The chain uses TRBV6-6 and TRBJ1-5; no clear D. This CDR3 is built from 14 residues. V dropped 2 bases and J dropped 3 bases, with 8 bases sitting between them. Germline V CDR1 and CDR2: MNHNY, SVGAGI (reference sequence). The CDR3 DNA follows: TGTGCCAGCAGTTACGGAGGAGACAATCAGCCCCAGCATTTT. Translated, it gives CASSYGGDNQPQHF.

The V and J genes are TRBV28 and TRBJ2-7; 8 bases are a match to TRBD2. V dropped 4 bases and J dropped 7; count of bases not matched to a gene: 15. The CDR3 contains 16 residues. Germline values: CDR1 MDHEN, CDR2 SYDVKM. CDR3 residues: CASSSAGGSGMMEQYF. CDR3 DNA: TGTGCCAGCAGTTCCGCGGGGGGTAGCGGGATGATGGAGCAGTACTTC.

The chain combines TRBV2 with TRBJ2-7; 7 bases agree with TRBD1. The CDR3 is 12 amino acids. With V trimmed by 6 bases and J by 4 bases, 3 bases remained unmatched. Germline V gene data show CDR1 as SNHLY and CDR2 as FYNNEI. This chain's CDR3 is CASSGTAYEQYF. The CDR3 DNA reads as TGTGCCAGCAGCGGGACAGCATACGAGCAGTACTTC. Filled out from reference TRBV2 and TRBJ2-7, the complete variable domain reads EPEVTQTPSHQVTQMGQEVILRCVPISNHLYFYWYRQILGQKVEFLVSFYNNEISEKSEIFDDQFSVERPDGSNFTLKIRSTKLEDSAMYFCASSGTAYEQYFGPGTRLTVT.

This clone occurred once. Other DNA sequences of this sample code for an identical CDR3. The V gene is TRBV28, the J gene TRBJ1-5; D unresolved. The CDR3 is 13 residues long. Germline values: CDR1 MDHEN, CDR2 SYDVKM. V was cut by 2 bases and J by 4 bases, with 6 bases left in between. Here the CDR3 reads CASSLTGNQPQHF. The CDR3 region has the DNA TGTGCCAGCAGTTTAACTGGGAATCAGCCCCAGCATTTT.

The chain links TRBV7-7 to TRBJ2-5; 12 bases are shared with TRBD1. Germline CDR1 SSHAT, CDR2 FNYEAQ (reference sequence). The V and J ends lost 5 bases and 5 bases, in that order; junction bases with no gene match: 9. This CDR3 has 16 amino acids. CDR3 bases: TGTGCCAGCAGCCAGGGGGGACAGGGGGCGAGGGAGACCCAGTACTTC. It encodes CASSQGGQGARETQYF.

The chain couples TRBV19 to TRBJ1-5, with a weak D call TRBD1 (5 bases). Germline values: CDR1 LNHDA, CDR2 SQIVND (reference sequence). V was shortened by 7 bases and J by 0 bases, with 19 bases between the two germline ends. This CDR3 spans 17 amino acids. This CDR3 is CASTPTRGYTSNQPQHF. The CDR3 bases are TGTGCCAGTACTCCTACGAGGGGATATACTAGCAATCAGCCCCAGCATTTT.

This chain links TRBV27 with TRBJ2-7; 10 bases agree with TRBD2. V shed 0 bases, J shed 6 bases, and the junction held 8 bases outside the gene matches. The CDR3 has 16 residues. The germline V gene has CDR1 MNHEY and CDR2 SMNVEV (reference sequence). The CDR3 region has the DNA TGTGCCAGCAGTTTATCGAGAGCGGGAGGGCCTGCCGAGCAGTACTTC. Encoded protein: CASSLSRAGGPAEQYF.

CDR3 nucleotides: TGTGCCAGTAGTATCGCCGGACGTCACACTGAAGCTTTCTTT. The encoded protein is CASSIAGRHTEAFF. J is TRBJ1-1 and V is TRBV19; D gene ambiguous. Germline-derived CDR1 and CDR2 are LNHDA and SQIVND (reference sequence). The CDR3 is 14 amino acids. V lost 3 bases and J 3 bases, leaving 11 bases between the germline ends.

The count of this clone is one. This sequence joins TRBV9 and TRBJ1-1; D is uncertain. The germline gives CDR1 SGDLS, CDR2 YYNGEE. This CDR3 spans 13 amino acids. The germline V and J ends were trimmed by 3 bases and 0 bases, with 6 bases remaining between them. CDR3: CASSALLNTEAFF. The CDR3 DNA reads TGTGCCAGCAGCGCCCTGTTGAACACTGAAGCTTTCTTT.

The chain has TRBV5-1 and TRBJ1-1; 7 bases are shared with TRBD1. The CDR3 runs to 15 residues. Germline V gene sequence: CDR1 SGHRS, CDR2 YFSETQ. Losses at the gene ends were 0 bases for V and 4 bases for J; bases not matched to a gene: 6. CDR3 nucleotide sequence: TGCGCCAGCAGCTTGGGGACAGGTGGAGGCACTGAAGCTTTCTTT. It specifies CASSLGTGGGTEAFF.

This clone turned up a few times. V is TRBV25-1 and J is TRBJ2-7; D tentatively reads TRBD1 or TRBD2 (6 bases each). Trimming stripped 9 bases from V and 7 bases from J, with 13 bases between. This CDR3 has 11 residues. CDR1 is MGHDK, CDR2 SYGVNS, per germline. CDR3 residues: CARRQGREQYF. The DNA for the CDR3 is TGTGCCAGAAGGCAGGGGAGGGAGCAGTACTTC.

This chain connects TRBV4-3 to TRBJ1-2, with D uncertain. The V gene's germline CDR1 is LGHNA and CDR2 YSLEER. Between the trimmed V and J ends, which lost 1 base and 0 bases, there was a span of 6 bases. The CDR3 has 14 amino acids. The CDR3 nucleotides are TGCGCCAGCAGCCAAGTGGGATCTAACTATGGCTACACCTTC. Translation gives CASSQVGSNYGYTF.

The gene calls are TRBV5-1 and TRBJ2-1; 10 nucleotides agree with TRBD2. The CDR3 extends over 15 amino acids. V lost 4 bases and J lost 8; bases outside the gene matches: 9. Germline V gene data show CDR1 as SGHRS and CDR2 as YFSETQ. CDR3 nucleotides: TGCGCCAGCAGCCCCTTGGTAGCGGGAGGCGATGAGCAGTTCTTC. The encoded protein is CASSPLVAGGDEQFF. The variable domain in full, with the rest retrieved from reference TRBV5-1 and TRBJ2-1, is KAGVTQTPRYLIKTRGQQVTLSCSPISGHRSVSWYQQTPGQGLQFLFEYFSETQRNKGNFPGRFSGRQFSNSRSEMNVSTLELGDSALYLCASSPLVAGGDEQFFGPGTRLTVL.

The V and J genes are TRBV19 and TRBJ2-1; 9 bases match TRBD2. V lost 2 bases, J lost 4 bases, and 15 bases stayed unmatched. This CDR3 spans 19 amino acids. Germline assignment: CDR1 LNHDA and CDR2 SQIVND (reference sequence). The DNA for the CDR3 is TGTGCCAGTAGTATAAAACAGGGAGGGAGCGGGAGGATTTACAATGAGCAGTTCTTC. It specifies CASSIKQGGSGRIYNEQFF.

This chain connects TRBV5-8 to TRBJ1-4, with 7 nucleotides matching TRBD1. The V segment lost 5 bases and the J segment 3 bases; nucleotides outside the gene matches: 10. Per the germline V gene, CDR1 is SGHTS and CDR2 is YDEGEE. The CDR3 consists of 16 residues. This CDR3 is CASSFGQAVANEKLFF. The DNA for the CDR3 is TGTGCCAGCAGTTTCGGACAGGCGGTAGCTAATGAAAAACTGTTTTTT.

The chain joins TRBV9 to TRBJ1-1; D may be TRBD1 (6 bases). The V gene lost 3 bases and the J gene lost 0 bases, with 18 bases spanning the gap. The CDR3 runs to 17 residues. Germline V CDR1 and CDR2: SGDLS, YYNGEE. The chain's CDR3 is CASSALSRTDMNTEAFF. The DNA of the CDR3 is TGTGCCAGCAGCGCCTTATCCCGGACAGACATGAACACTGAAGCTTTCTTT.

Only one count was recorded for this clone. This rearrangement joins TRBV11-3 to TRBJ2-5, with no clear D. V was shortened by 4 bases and J by 5 bases, with 11 bases between the two germline ends. CDR1 and CDR2 from the germline V gene are SGHNT and YENEEA. The CDR3 runs 13 residues. In DNA form, the CDR3 reads TGTGCCAGCAGCTCGCGAGGTCGGGAGACCCAGTACTTC. Its translation: CASSSRGRETQYF.